This T cell receptor beta chain derives from a study of technical replicates of blood from a few donors. Using immunoSEQ multiplex PCR, the repertoire was profiled, and TCRdb retains in-frame clones only, with some absent. The repertoire holds about 15,000 clones, 70% to 85% seen once, with over 9% in the top ten. Input material: PBMCs. This receptor was taken from a human donor in good health. Some clones in this sample may be carry-over from other donors' samples.

CDR3 in amino acids: CASQRSGPEAFF. As DNA, the CDR3 is TGTGCCAGCCAGAGAAGCGGGCCTGAAGCTTTCTTT. This chain connects TRBV28 to TRBJ1-1; no clear D. The V gene's germline CDR1 is MDHEN and CDR2 SYDVKM. CDR3 length equals 12 residues. Deletions cut 8 bases from V and 6 bases from J, with 13 bases between.